The T cell receptor (beta chain) under discussion was sequenced for a study of shared clonotypes between healthy human individuals. The table came from immunoSEQ multiplex PCR; TCRdb's copy has only in-frame clones and leaves some out. The data hold 950,000 to 1,100,000 clones, with around 78% observed a single time. The CDR3 totals 17 residues. V was pared by 1 base and J by 4 bases, with 11 bases of the junction left unmatched. Germline assignment: CDR1 LNHNV and CDR2 YYDKDF (reference sequence). The sequence came from a man aged 18 to 30 in good health. Some clones in this sample may be carry-over from other donors' samples. Sequenced material: memory CD4+ T cells from PBMCs. Subset of the sample: CD45RA-negative fraction. The chain employs TRBV15 and TRBJ2-5; the match to TRBD2 covers 8 bases. DNA for the CDR3: TGTGCCACCAGCAGAGCGGGGGGGGGCTATCGTGGAGAGACCCAGTACTTC. Translating gives CATSRAGGGYRGETQYF.